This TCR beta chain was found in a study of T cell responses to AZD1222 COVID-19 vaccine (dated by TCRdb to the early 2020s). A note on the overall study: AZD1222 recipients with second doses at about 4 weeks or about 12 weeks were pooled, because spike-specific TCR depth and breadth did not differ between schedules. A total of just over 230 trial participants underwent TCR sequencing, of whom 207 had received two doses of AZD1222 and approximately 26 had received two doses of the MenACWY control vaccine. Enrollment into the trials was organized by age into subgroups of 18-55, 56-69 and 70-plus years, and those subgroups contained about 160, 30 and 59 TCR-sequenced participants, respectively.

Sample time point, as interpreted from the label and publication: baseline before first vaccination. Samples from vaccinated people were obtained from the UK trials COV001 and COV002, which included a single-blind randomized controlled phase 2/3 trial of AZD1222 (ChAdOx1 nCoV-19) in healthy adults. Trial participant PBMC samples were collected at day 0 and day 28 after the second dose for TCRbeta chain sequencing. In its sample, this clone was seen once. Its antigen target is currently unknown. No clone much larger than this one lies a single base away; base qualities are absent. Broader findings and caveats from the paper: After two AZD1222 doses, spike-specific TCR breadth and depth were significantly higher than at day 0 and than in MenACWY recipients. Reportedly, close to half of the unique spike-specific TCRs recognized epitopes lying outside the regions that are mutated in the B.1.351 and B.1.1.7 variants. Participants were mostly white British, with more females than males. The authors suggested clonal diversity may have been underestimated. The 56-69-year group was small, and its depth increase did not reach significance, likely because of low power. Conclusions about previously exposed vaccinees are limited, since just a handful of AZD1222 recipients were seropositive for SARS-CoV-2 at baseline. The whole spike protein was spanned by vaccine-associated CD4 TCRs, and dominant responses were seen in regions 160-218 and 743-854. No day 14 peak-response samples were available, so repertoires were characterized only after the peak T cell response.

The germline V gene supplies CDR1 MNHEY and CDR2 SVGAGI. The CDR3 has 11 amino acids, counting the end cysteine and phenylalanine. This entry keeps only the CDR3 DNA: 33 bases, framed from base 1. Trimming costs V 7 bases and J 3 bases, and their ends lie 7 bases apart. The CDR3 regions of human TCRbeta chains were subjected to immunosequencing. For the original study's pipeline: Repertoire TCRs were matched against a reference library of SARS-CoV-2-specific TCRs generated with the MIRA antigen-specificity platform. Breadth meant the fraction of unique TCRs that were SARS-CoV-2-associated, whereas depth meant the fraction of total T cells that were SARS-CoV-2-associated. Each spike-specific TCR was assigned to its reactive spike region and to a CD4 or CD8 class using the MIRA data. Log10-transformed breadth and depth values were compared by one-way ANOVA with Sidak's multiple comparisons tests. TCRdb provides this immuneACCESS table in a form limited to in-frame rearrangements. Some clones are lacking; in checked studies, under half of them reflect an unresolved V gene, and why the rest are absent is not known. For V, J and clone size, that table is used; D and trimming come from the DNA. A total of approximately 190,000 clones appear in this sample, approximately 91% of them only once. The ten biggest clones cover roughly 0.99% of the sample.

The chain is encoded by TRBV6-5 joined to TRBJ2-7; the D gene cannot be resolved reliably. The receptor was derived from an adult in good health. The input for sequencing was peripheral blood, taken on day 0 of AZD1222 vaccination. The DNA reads TGTGCCAGCACTATAAGCTACGAGCAGTACTTC. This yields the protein CASTISYEQYF.